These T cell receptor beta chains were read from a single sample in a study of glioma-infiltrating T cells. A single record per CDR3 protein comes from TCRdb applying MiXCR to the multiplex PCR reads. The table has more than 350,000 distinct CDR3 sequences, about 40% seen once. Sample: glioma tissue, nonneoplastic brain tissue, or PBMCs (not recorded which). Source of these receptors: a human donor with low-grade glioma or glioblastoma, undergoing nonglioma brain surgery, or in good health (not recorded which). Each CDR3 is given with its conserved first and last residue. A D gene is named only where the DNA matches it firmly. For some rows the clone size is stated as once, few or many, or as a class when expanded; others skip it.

CDR3 protein: CANQDGLGGELFF
CDR3 DNA: TGTGCCAACCAGGACGGCCTAGGAGGGGAGCTGTTTTTT
J gene: TRBJ2-2
clone size: NA
D gene: NA
V gene: TRBV6-1

CDR3 protein: CASSIEPLVEAEAFF
CDR3 DNA: TGTGCCAGTAGTATAGAGCCCTTGGTGGAGGCTGAAGCTTTCTTT
J gene: TRBJ1-1
clone size: NA
D gene: NA
V gene: TRBV7-8

CDR3 protein: CATSDSKEGTYEQYF
CDR3 DNA: TGTGCCACCAGTGACTCCAAGGAGGGGACCTACGAGCAGTACTTC
J gene: TRBJ2-7
clone size: few
D gene: NA
V gene: TRBV24-1

CDR3 protein: CASSLLENQPQHF
CDR3 DNA: TGTGCCAGCAGTTTACTGGAGAATCAGCCCCAGCATTTT
J gene: TRBJ1-5
clone size: many
D gene: NA
V gene: TRBV28

CDR3 protein: CASSSTRLGTEAFF
CDR3 DNA: TGTGCCAGCAGCTCAACAAGACTGGGGACTGAAGCTTTCTTT
J gene: TRBJ1-1
clone size: NA
D gene: NA
V gene: TRBV7-3

CDR3 protein: CASRDTTSTDTQYF
CDR3 DNA: TGTGCCAGCCGCGACACGACCAGCACAGATACGCAGTATTTT
J gene: TRBJ2-3
clone size: few
D gene: NA
V gene: TRBV28

CDR3 protein: CASSEWVETQYF
CDR3 DNA: TGTGCCAGCAGTGAATGGGTAGAGACCCAGTACTTC
J gene: TRBJ2-5
clone size: many
D gene: NA
V gene: TRBV6-1

CDR3 protein: CSALDFQETQYF
CDR3 DNA: TGCAGTGCCCTTGACTTTCAAGAGACCCAGTACTTC
J gene: TRBJ2-5
clone size: NA
D gene: NA
V gene: TRBV20-1

CDR3 protein: CASSYHGTISKNIQYF
CDR3 DNA: TGTGCCAGCAGTTACCACGGCACAATTTCCAAAAACATTCAGTACTTC
J gene: TRBJ2-4
clone size: many
D gene: NA
V gene: TRBV6-2/TRBV6-3

CDR3 protein: CASSRRSIRTEAFF
CDR3 DNA: TGTGCCAGCAGCCGACGGTCTATTCGGACTGAAGCTTTCTTT
J gene: TRBJ1-1
clone size: NA
D gene: NA
V gene: TRBV3-1

CDR3 protein: CATGGPRSGNTIYF
CDR3 DNA: TGTGCCACTGGGGGCCCGCGCTCTGGAAACACCATATATTTT
J gene: TRBJ1-3
clone size: few
D gene: NA
V gene: TRBV28

CDR3 protein: CASSQDRRGGPSANTGELFF
CDR3 DNA: TGCGCCAGCAGCCAAGACCGGAGAGGGGGCCCCTCCGCCAACACCGGGGAGCTGTTTTTT
J gene: TRBJ2-2
clone size: NA
D gene: TRBD1
V gene: TRBV7-2

CDR3 protein: CASSLVGLAAINEQFF
CDR3 DNA: TGTGCCAGCAGTTTAGTCGGACTAGCGGCCATCAATGAGCAGTTCTTC
J gene: TRBJ2-1
clone size: NA
D gene: TRBD2
V gene: TRBV27

CDR3 protein: CATSDLRARGTDTQYF
CDR3 DNA: TGTGCCACCAGTGATTTGCGAGCGAGGGGCACAGATACGCAGTATTTT
J gene: TRBJ2-3
clone size: NA
D gene: NA
V gene: TRBV24-1

CDR3 protein: CASKLAGITGELFF
CDR3 DNA: TGTGCCAGCAAACTAGCGGGGATCACCGGGGAGCTGTTTTTT
J gene: TRBJ2-2
clone size: many
D gene: TRBD2
V gene: TRBV27

CDR3 protein: CASSRPGLTAYEAFF
CDR3 DNA: TGTGCCAGCAGCCGCCCCGGCTTGACGGCTTATGAAGCTTTCTTT
J gene: TRBJ1-1
clone size: many
D gene: NA
V gene: TRBV6-2/TRBV6-3

CDR3 protein: CASSVSGGADTQYF
CDR3 DNA: TGTGCCAGCAGTGTCTCCGGGGGGGCAGATACGCAGTATTTT
J gene: TRBJ2-3
clone size: NA
D gene: TRBD2
V gene: TRBV12-3/TRBV12-4

CDR3 protein: CASSPTQPEPLHF
CDR3 DNA: TGTGCCAGCAGTCCGACCCAGCCCGAGCCCCTCCACTTT
J gene: TRBJ1-6
clone size: NA
D gene: NA
V gene: TRBV2

CDR3 protein: CASSDVAGTSGRAHTDTQYF
CDR3 DNA: TGTGCCAGTAGCGACGTGGCCGGGACTAGCGGGAGGGCTCACACAGATACGCAGTATTTT
J gene: TRBJ2-3
clone size: NA
D gene: TRBD2
V gene: TRBV19

CDR3 protein: CASSQLGLTDTQYF
CDR3 DNA: TGTGCCAGCAGCCAATTGGGACTGACAGATACGCAGTATTTT
J gene: TRBJ2-3
clone size: NA
D gene: NA
V gene: TRBV16